These 30 T cell receptor beta chains came from one sample sequenced in a study of blood T cell repertoires in COVID-19 (dated by TCRdb to about 2020). Receptors were amplified or captured by the immunoSEQ multiplex PCR assay. The table was pulled from immuneACCESS by TCRdb, which kept in-frame rearrangements only. Such tables lose some clones; where checked, under half of the loss comes from unresolved V genes, and the rest has no known cause. The table for this sample lists some 130,000 clones; approximately 90% of them were counted only once. The top ten clonotypes cover roughly 2.2% of the sample. Specimen: peripheral blood. These receptor sequences come from a man aged 65 to 79 with active COVID-19.

The chain uses TRBV5-1 and TRBJ2-7, with 10 positions matching TRBD2. Trimming took 4 bases from V and 2 from J; bases not matched to a gene: 3. Germline assignment: CDR1 SGHRS and CDR2 YFSETQ. The CDR3 has 14 residues. For the CDR3, the DNA is TGCGCCAGCAGCCAGGGACTAGCGCCCTACGAGCAGTACTTC. It specifies CASSQGLAPYEQYF.

V and J are TRBV6-2 or TRBV6-3 and TRBJ2-3, with D tentatively TRBD2 (6 bases). The CDR3 runs 15 residues. Between the trimmed V and J ends, which lost 6 bases and 1 base, there was a span of 14 bases. Germline CDR1 reads MNHEY; CDR2 reads SVGEGT. The CDR3 sequence is CASSYPGSRTDTQYF. CDR3 DNA: TGTGCCAGCAGCTATCCCGGGAGCCGCACAGATACGCAGTATTTT.

This chain joins TRBV15 and TRBJ1-5; D unclear. The CDR3 runs to 17 residues. Germline CDR1 is LNHNV and CDR2 is YYDKDF (reference sequence). Deletions cut 5 bases from V and 0 bases from J, with 17 bases between. CDR3 in DNA: TGTGCCACCAGCCCTGGCCGGGAGATTTATAGCAATCAGCCCCAGCATTTT. Translating it yields CATSPGREIYSNQPQHF.

V and J are TRBV29-1 and TRBJ1-1, with D unclear. This CDR3 comprises 12 residues. Germline V gene sequence: CDR1 SQVTM, CDR2 ANQGSEA. V was clipped by 4 bases and J by 1 base, with 7 bases between them. DNA for the CDR3: TGCAGCGTTGTGGCCCAGAACACTGAAGCTTTCTTT. The encoded protein is CSVVAQNTEAFF.

This clone was counted a single time. The rearrangement uses TRBV11-2 and TRBJ2-3; a possible D gene is TRBD2 (6 bases). V lost 1 base, J lost 1 base, and 6 bases lay in between. The germline V gene encodes CDR1 SGHAT and CDR2 FQNNGV. CDR3 length: 14 amino acids. The CDR3 spells CASSLGGGTDTQYF. CDR3 DNA: TGTGCCAGCAGCTTAGGGGGGGGCACAGATACGCAGTATTTT.

The rearrangement links TRBV3-1 (or the pseudogene TRBV3-2) to TRBJ2-5, with 15 bases that match TRBD2. Germline V gene sequence: CDR1 LGHDT, CDR2 YNNKEL (reference sequence). The CDR3 is 17 residues long. V shed 2 bases, J shed 7 bases, and the junction held 8 bases outside the gene matches. The chain's CDR3 is CASSQTSGLAGGGTQYF. DNA of the CDR3: TGTGCCAGCAGCCAAACCTCCGGACTAGCGGGAGGGGGGACCCAGTACTTC.

The genes are TRBV7-9 and TRBJ2-7; TRBD1 might be the D (6 bases). Looked up from germline, CDR1 is SEHNR and CDR2 is FQNEAQ (reference sequence). This CDR3 comprises 14 residues. Between the trimmed V and J ends, which lost 5 bases and 0 bases, there was a span of 11 bases. CDR3 nucleotide sequence: TGTGCCAGCAGCCAACAGGGTAGCTCCTACGAGCAGTACTTC. Protein: CASSQQGSSYEQYF. Variable domain in full (rest from reference TRBV7-9 and TRBJ2-7): DTGVSQNPRHKITKRGQNVTFRCDPISEHNRLYWYRQTLGQGPEFLTYFQNEAQLEKSRLLSDRFSAERPKGSFSTLEIQRTEQGDSAMYLCASSQQGSSYEQYFGPGTRLTVT.

The chain couples TRBV28 to TRBJ2-2, with 11 bases matching TRBD2. The CDR3 has 15 amino acids. V was clipped by 6 bases and J by 13 bases; unmatched bases: 13. The germline V gene encodes CDR1 MDHEN and CDR2 SYDVKM. The CDR3 region is CASRYTGTSGRGLFF. The DNA of the CDR3 is TGTGCCAGCAGATATACCGGGACTAGCGGCCGAGGGCTGTTTTTT.

This clone was found once. The chain recombines TRBV28 with TRBJ2-7; 11 nucleotides agree with TRBD2. This CDR3 is built from 16 residues. J lost 0 bases, V lost 5 bases, and 6 bases had no gene match. Germline-derived CDR1 and CDR2 are MDHEN and SYDVKM. The CDR3 coding sequence is TGTGCCAGCAGTACTGGGACTAGCGGACTCTCCTACGAGCAGTACTTC. Amino acids: CASSTGTSGLSYEQYF.

The V call is TRBV28, the J call TRBJ1-1; 7 bases match TRBD1. The CDR3 totals 14 residues. The junction had 11 bases not matched to a gene; V was cut back by 7 bases and J by 6 bases. From germline, CDR1 is MDHEN and CDR2 SYDVKM. The CDR3 nucleotides read TGTGCCAGCACCCTGACAGGGCCCAGCGCTGAAGCTTTCTTT. Translation: CASTLTGPSAEAFF.

This chain links TRBV19 with TRBJ1-5; D uncertain. Trimming took off 6 bases at V and 5 bases at J, with 11 bases between the two ends. There are 13 residues in the CDR3. The germline CDR1 and CDR2 sequences are LNHDA and SQIVND (reference sequence). CDR3 nucleotides: TGTGCCAGTAGCCCGACGGGTTATCAGCCCCAGCATTTT. This codes for CASSPTGYQPQHF.

The chain carries TRBV28 and TRBJ1-2, with 8 nucleotides matching TRBD1. Unmatched junction bases numbered 14, after V lost 3 bases and J lost 8 bases. CDR1 MDHEN and CDR2 SYDVKM come from the germline V gene. CDR3 length: 16 amino acids. The CDR3 protein is CASSFPTLRGLGGYTF. CDR3 DNA sequence: TGTGCCAGCAGTTTCCCCACCCTCAGGGGGCTCGGGGGCTACACCTTC.

The gene calls are TRBV27 and TRBJ2-1, with 12 bases aligning to TRBD2. The V segment lost 5 bases and the J segment 4 bases; nucleotides outside the gene matches: 3. Germline V gene data show CDR1 as MNHEY and CDR2 as SMNVEV (reference sequence). The CDR3 loop spans 15 amino acids. This chain's CDR3 is CASSTSGRNYNEQFF. The CDR3 DNA reads as TGTGCCAGCAGTACTAGCGGGAGGAATTACAATGAGCAGTTCTTC.

The chain combines TRBV28 with TRBJ2-1; D unclear. Trimming cost V 3 bases and J 2 bases, with 8 bases left between them. The CDR3 is made up of 14 amino acids. The germline CDR1 and CDR2 sequences are MDHEN and SYDVKM. This chain's CDR3 is CASSFVPPYNEQFF. For the CDR3, the DNA is TGTGCCAGCAGTTTCGTCCCTCCCTACAATGAGCAGTTCTTC.

V is TRBV23-1 and J is TRBJ2-1, with 8 positions matching TRBD2. TRBV23-1 is annotated as an ORF whose role is uncertain. CDR3 size: 14 residues. V was clipped by 7 bases and J by 1 base; unmatched bases: 3. This chain's CDR3 is CASNTSGSYNEQFF. The CDR3 DNA sequence: TGCGCCAGCAACACTAGCGGTTCCTACAATGAGCAGTTCTTC.

This clone came up a few times. V gene TRBV7-3 combines with J gene TRBJ2-7; D remains ambiguous. The CDR3 length is 13 residues. V shed 0 bases and J shed 5 bases, with 8 bases lying between them. Germline assignment: CDR1 SGHTA and CDR2 FQGTGA. CDR3 nucleotides: TGTGCCAGCAGCTTAACGTATAATCACGAGCAGTACTTC. It yields the protein CASSLTYNHEQYF.

The V call is TRBV7-9, the J call TRBJ2-3; the D is unclear. V lost 6 bases and J 0 bases, leaving 13 bases between the germline ends. The CDR3 is made up of 15 amino acids. Germline V gene sequence: CDR1 SEHNR, CDR2 FQNEAQ (reference sequence). CDR3 amino acids: CASSFDSPSTDTQYF. CDR3 in DNA: TGTGCCAGCAGTTTTGACTCCCCCAGCACAGATACGCAGTATTTT.

V usage is TRBV5-8 and J usage is TRBJ2-7; the D gene is possibly TRBD2 (6 bases). CDR3 length equals 13 residues. Trimming stripped 0 bases from V and 3 bases from J, with 7 bases between. In germline, CDR1 is SGHTS, CDR2 YDEGEE. Here the CDR3 reads CASSLVGGYEQYF. The CDR3 DNA reads as TGTGCCAGCAGCTTGGTGGGGGGCTACGAGCAGTACTTC.

V usage is TRBV6-8 and J usage is TRBJ2-7; 12 positions match TRBD2. Germline V gene sequence: CDR1 MNHGY, CDR2 SAAAGT. CDR3 length: 21 residues. V trimming: 2 bases; J trimming: 4 bases; junction bases outside the gene matches: 21. The DNA for the CDR3 is TGTGCCAGCAGTTACCGACTTCCGAGACTAGCGGGAGAGAAATCGGCGTACGAGCAGTACTTC. Protein: CASSYRLPRLAGEKSAYEQYF.

The chain joins TRBV24-1 to TRBJ2-3, with 7 nucleotides matching TRBD1. CDR3 length equals 14 residues. Germline values: CDR1 KGHDR, CDR2 SFDVKD. The ends lost 5 bases at V and 3 bases at J; junction bases unmatched: 4. The CDR3 sequence is CATSGGQWTDTQYF. The DNA for the CDR3 is TGTGCCACCAGTGGGGGACAGTGGACAGATACGCAGTATTTT.

The chain has TRBV11-3 and TRBJ2-2; TRBD1 aligns across 7 bases. This CDR3 has 15 amino acids. Germline assignment: CDR1 SGHNT and CDR2 YENEEA. Trimming at V came to 3 bases and at J to 0 bases, leaving 1 base not matched to a gene. CDR3 bases: TGTGCCAGCAGCTTTGGGACAGCGAACACCGGGGAGCTGTTTTTT. This codes for CASSFGTANTGELFF.

The chain uses TRBV6-5 and TRBJ2-3; 8 bases fit TRBD2. The CDR3 extends over 15 amino acids. V gave up 3 bases and J gave up 6 bases; unmatched junction bases: 8. From germline, CDR1 is MNHEY and CDR2 SVGAGI. The CDR3 here is CASSYSAGGGDTQYF. The CDR3 nucleotides are TGTGCCAGCAGTTATTCGGCGGGAGGAGGCGATACGCAGTATTTT.

This sequence joins TRBV7-9 and TRBJ2-7; 9 nucleotides agree with TRBD2. The germline V gene encodes CDR1 SEHNR and CDR2 FQNEAQ (reference sequence). This CDR3 region has 16 residues. Germline trimming cut 2 bases from V and 2 bases from J; bases unmatched to any gene: 7. This chain's CDR3 is CASSLLAGSRAYEQYF. The CDR3 coding sequence is TGTGCCAGCAGCTTACTAGCGGGAAGTAGGGCCTACGAGCAGTACTTC.

This chain links TRBV5-6 with TRBJ2-7; the D is unclear. The CDR3 length is 13 residues. Germline CDR1 reads SGHDT; CDR2 reads YYEEEE. The V end lost 3 bases, the J end lost 4 bases, and 11 bases lay between the germline ends. This chain's CDR3 is CASSSGYQYEQYF. The DNA of the CDR3 is TGTGCCAGCAGCTCGGGTTACCAGTACGAGCAGTACTTC.

The CDR3, as DNA: TGTGCCACCTACGATGACAGGATACTCGACAATGAGCAGTTCTTC. Residues: CATYDDRILDNEQFF. The V call is TRBV10-3, the J call TRBJ2-1; D is perhaps TRBD1 (6 bases). Trimming left V 10 bases short and J 5 bases short, with 21 bases between. The CDR3 totals 15 residues. Germline values: CDR1 ENHRY, CDR2 SYGVKD.

The rearrangement joins TRBV6-5 to TRBJ2-2; D is unresolved. Germline loops: CDR1 MNHEY, CDR2 SVGAGI. This CDR3 has 14 amino acids. The germline V and J ends were trimmed by 6 bases and 2 bases, with 10 bases remaining between them. CDR3: CASRLNRNTGELFF. The CDR3, as DNA: TGTGCCAGCAGATTAAACAGAAACACCGGGGAGCTGTTTTTT.

In nucleotides, the CDR3 is TGTGCCAGCAGCTTAGGGGCCCCCTCGAACACTGAAGCTTTCTTT. Its protein product is CASSLGAPSNTEAFF. The chain links TRBV11-2 to TRBJ1-1, with D hard to call. The germline CDR1 and CDR2 sequences are SGHAT and FQNNGV. V was trimmed by 1 base and J by 1 base, leaving 10 bases between them. This CDR3 comprises 15 residues.

The CDR3 region has the DNA TGTGCCAGCAGTGTGAGACAGGACACTGAAGCTTTCTTT. It encodes CASSVRQDTEAFF. V and J are TRBV2 and TRBJ1-1, with a tentative D call TRBD1 (6 bases). Germline V gene lookup returns CDR1 SNHLY and CDR2 FYNNEI. Trimming left V 4 bases short and J 3 bases short, with 9 bases between. The CDR3 has 13 amino acids.

J is TRBJ1-6 and V is TRBV6-5; TRBD1 matches at 10 bases. V trimming: 0 bases; J trimming: 8 bases; junction bases outside the gene matches: 1. The germline gives CDR1 MNHEY, CDR2 SVGAGI. The CDR3 is made up of 15 amino acids. Written as DNA, the CDR3 is TGTGCCAGCAGTTACTCGGGGACAGGGGATTCACCCCTCCACTTT. The encoded protein is CASSYSGTGDSPLHF.

This clone has only a few counts. The V and J genes are TRBV14 and TRBJ2-2; possible D gene TRBD2, 6 bases. This CDR3 is 14 amino acids long. V lost 6 bases and J lost 6, with 14 bases in between. Germline loops: CDR1 SGHDN, CDR2 FVKESK. The CDR3 nucleotides are TGTGCCAGCAGGGGAGGTTCTACCGCCGGGGAGCTGTTTTTT. Translating it yields CASRGGSTAGELFF.